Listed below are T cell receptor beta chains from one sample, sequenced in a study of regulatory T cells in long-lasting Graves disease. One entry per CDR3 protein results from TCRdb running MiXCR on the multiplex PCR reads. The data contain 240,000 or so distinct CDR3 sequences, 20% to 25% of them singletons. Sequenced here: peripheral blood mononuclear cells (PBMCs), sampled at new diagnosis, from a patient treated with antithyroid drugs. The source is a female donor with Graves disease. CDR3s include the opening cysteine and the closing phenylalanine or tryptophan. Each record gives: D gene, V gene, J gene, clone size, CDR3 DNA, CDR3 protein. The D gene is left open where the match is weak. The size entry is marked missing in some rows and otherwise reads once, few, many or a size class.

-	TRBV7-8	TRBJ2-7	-	TGTGCCAGCAGCTTAGCTTCAGTCTCCTCCTACGAGCAGTACTTC	CASSLASVSSYEQYF
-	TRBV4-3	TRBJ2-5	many	TGCGCCAGCAGCCACGAGGTCCAGGGACAAGAGACCCAGTACTTC	CASSHEVQGQETQYF
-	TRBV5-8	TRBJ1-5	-	TGTGCCAGCAGCTTGGGGGTCGAAAATCAGCCCCAGCATTTT	CASSLGVENQPQHF
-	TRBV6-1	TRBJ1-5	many	TGTGCCACCGGCAGGGATAACAATCAGCCCCAGCATTTT	CATGRDNNQPQHF
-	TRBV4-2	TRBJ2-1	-	TGTGCCAGCAGCCAGGACACCGGGGCTCGAGGCCATGAGCAGTTCTTC	CASSQDTGARGHEQFF
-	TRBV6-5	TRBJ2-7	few	TGTGCCAGCAGTTCCCCCCGGACTAACCGCTACGAGCAGTACTTC	CASSSPRTNRYEQYF
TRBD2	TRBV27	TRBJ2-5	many	TGTGCCAGCAGTCCACTCGGACTAGTTGGAGAGACCCAGTACTTC	CASSPLGLVGETQYF
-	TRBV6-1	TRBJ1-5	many	TGTGCCAGCAGGTCCAGCGTTGGGAATCAGCCCCAGCATTTT	CASRSSVGNQPQHF
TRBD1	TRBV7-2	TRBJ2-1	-	TGCGCCAGCAGCCAACAGGGGGGCGGGAATGAGCAGTTCTTC	CASSQQGGGNEQFF
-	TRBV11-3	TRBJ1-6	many	TGTGCCAGCAGTCCCTCGAGTGGGGGTACGCGTTCACCCCTCCACTTT	CASSPSSGGTRSPLHF
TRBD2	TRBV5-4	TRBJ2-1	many	TGTGCCAGCAGCTTAGAGCGGGGGGGCCCTATCAATGAGCAGTTCTTC	CASSLERGGPINEQFF
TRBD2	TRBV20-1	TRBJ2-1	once	TGCAGTGCTAGAGACGCGGGAGTAGGATCCTACAATGAGCAGTTCTTC	CSARDAGVGSYNEQFF
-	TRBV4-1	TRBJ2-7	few	TGCGCCAGCAGCCAAGATCGGACGGTCTCCTACGAGCAGTACTTC	CASSQDRTVSYEQYF